This T cell receptor beta chain stems from a study of PD-1 blockade in classical Hodgkin lymphoma. All patients relapsed after autologous stem cell transplantation, and brentuximab vedotin exposure varied. Study findings and constraints: By cycle point C4D1, TCR diversity had risen significantly in CD4+ cells (but not CD8+ cells). Any patient who commenced nivolumab under 1 year after ASCT was excluded.

Method: immunoSEQ multiplex PCR; TCRdb's copy keeps in-frame clones and lacks some. The sample has about 58,000 clones; more than 85% are singletons. This clone was seen only once. Its antigen is undetermined. This TCR came from a human donor with classical Hodgkin lymphoma. The sample consisted of peripheral blood mononuclear cells (PBMCs), taken before the second cycle of nivolumab.

The CDR3 DNA sequence: TGTGCCAGCAGTTACGGGCGGGGGCGCCGGGAGCTGTTTTTT. The encoded protein is CASSYGRGRRELFF. The chain couples TRBV6-5 to TRBJ2-2, with D possibly being TRBD2 (7 bases). The germline gives CDR1 MNHEY, CDR2 SVGAGI. Trimming left V 2 bases short and J 9 bases short, with 13 bases between. This CDR3 region has 14 residues.